This entry describes one TCR beta chain. This sample stems from a study of blood T cell repertoires in COVID-19. Study information: From the United States, Italy and Spain came samples of acute and convalescent COVID-19. Sources were T cells, B-cell-depleted T cells, or PBMCs; the material itself was cDNA or gDNA.

The method was immunoSEQ multiplex PCR; TCRdb's version includes in-frame clones alone and lacks a portion of them. The sample yields about 98,000 clones, 80% to 85% seen once. This CDR3 region has 15 residues. CDR1 LNHDA and CDR2 SQIVND come from the germline V gene (reference sequence). The J segment lost 7 bases and the V segment lost 6 bases, leaving 11 bases of the junction unmatched. The genes are TRBV19 and TRBJ1-5; 8 nucleotides match TRBD1. This TCR was recovered from a man aged 60-69 years with acute or convalescent COVID-19. The sequencing sample was made of peripheral blood. DNA for the CDR3: TGTGCCAGTAGATTGGACAGGGATTTCGTGCAGCCCCAGCATTTT. Translation gives CASRLDRDFVQPQHF.